The next 24 T cell receptor beta chains were all read from a single sample in a study of shared clonotypes between healthy human individuals. The method was immunoSEQ multiplex PCR; TCRdb's version includes in-frame clones alone and lacks a portion of them. The repertoire holds about 2.1 million clones, with 80% to 95% as singletons. As defined, naive CD8 cells were CD45RO-negative and positively selected for CCR7, with terminally differentiated effector memory CD45RA+ cells excluded. The sample taken for sequencing was naive CD8+ T cells from PBMCs. All receptors come from a man aged 18 to 35 in good health. Some clones in this sample may be carry-over from other donors' samples.

V gene TRBV15 combines with J gene TRBJ1-1, with 7 bases fitting TRBD1. The CDR3 consists of 15 residues. V lost 2 bases and J lost 4; bases outside the gene matches: 7. Germline V gives CDR1 LNHNV, CDR2 YYDKDF (reference sequence). The CDR3 DNA reads TGTGCCACCAGCAGAAGCATGACAGGGACCACTGAAGCTTTCTTT. Its protein is CATSRSMTGTTEAFF.

The chain carries TRBV20-1 and TRBJ1-2, with D unresolved. The CDR3 totals 9 residues. Trimming left V 6 bases short and J 7 bases short, with 6 bases between. The germline V gene encodes CDR1 DFQATT and CDR2 SNEGSKA (reference sequence). The DNA of the CDR3 is TGCAGTGCCCTCGGTGGCTACACCTTC. Translated: CSALGGYTF.

Note on this clone: The sample holds other DNA sequences that translate to the same CDR3. The V call is TRBV6-1, the J call TRBJ2-7; weak D call: TRBD1 (6 bases). Trimming shortened V by 6 bases and J by 3 bases, and 15 bases separated the two germline ends. CDR1 and CDR2 (germline): MNHNS, SASEGT. This CDR3 spans 14 amino acids. CDR3 in amino acids: CASSLRGSGYEQYF. As DNA, the CDR3 is TGTGCCAGCAGCCTCAGGGGAAGCGGCTACGAGCAGTACTTC.

The rearrangement links TRBV28 to TRBJ2-1; TRBD1 is a possible D gene (5 bases). The V gene's germline CDR1 is MDHEN and CDR2 SYDVKM. The CDR3 is 14 amino acids. The germline V and J ends were trimmed by 3 bases and 3 bases, with 9 bases remaining between them. The CDR3: CASSLGPSYNEQFF. CDR3 DNA: TGTGCCAGCAGTTTGGGGCCCAGCTACAATGAGCAGTTCTTC.

This rearrangement joins TRBV4-3 to TRBJ1-2, with unresolved D. Trimming pared 3 bases from V and 6 bases from J, leaving 32 bases between. CDR1 and CDR2 from the germline V gene are LGHNA and YSLEER. This CDR3 comprises 20 residues. CDR3 sequence: CASSQTLHTSGPPTIDGYTF. The CDR3 coding sequence is TGCGCCAGCAGCCAGACCCTCCACACATCTGGGCCTCCCACTATTGATGGCTACACCTTC.

The chain links TRBV10-3 to TRBJ1-1; D gene uncertain. CDR1 ENHRY and CDR2 SYGVKD come from the germline V gene. V was trimmed by 3 bases and J by 5 bases, leaving 13 bases between them. This CDR3 has 14 residues. As DNA, the CDR3 is TGTGCCATCAGTGACCATCCTTTGGGTACTGAAGCTTTCTTT. The encoded protein is CAISDHPLGTEAFF.

This clone was seen a single time. The chain has TRBV27 and TRBJ2-5, with 12 positions matching TRBD2. The junction had 3 bases not matched to a gene; V was cut back by 5 bases and J by 5 bases. This CDR3 has 14 amino acids. CDR1 is MNHEY, CDR2 SMNVEV, per germline (reference sequence). The CDR3 region is CASSLAGGYETQYF. CDR3 sequence (DNA): TGTGCCAGCAGTCTAGCGGGAGGGTATGAGACCCAGTACTTC.

The V gene is TRBV4-3, the J gene TRBJ1-1, with D perhaps TRBD1 (6 bases). The germline V gene has CDR1 LGHNA and CDR2 YSLEER. This CDR3 spans 14 amino acids. Deletions cut 4 bases from V and 0 bases from J, with 9 bases between. CDR3 bases: TGCGCCAGCAGCCCCGACAGGATGAACACTGAAGCTTTCTTT. Translating gives CASSPDRMNTEAFF.

The rearrangement uses TRBV6-5 and TRBJ2-2, with TRBD2 matching over 8 bases. V lost 8 bases and J lost 5; bases outside the gene matches: 10. The CDR3 runs to 15 residues. Germline assignment: CDR1 MNHEY and CDR2 SVGAGI. In nucleotides, the CDR3 is TGTGCCAGCCATGAGCGGGAGTTACGTACCGGGGAGCTGTTTTTT. This encodes CASHERELRTGELFF.

About this clone: The same CDR3 is also encoded by other DNA sequences in this sample. This rearrangement joins TRBV27 to TRBJ2-7, with 8 bases matching TRBD1. J gave up 5 bases and V 3 bases, and 6 bases lay outside the gene matches. Germline CDR1 MNHEY, CDR2 SMNVEV (reference sequence). The CDR3 consists of 14 residues. The CDR3, as DNA: TGTGCCAGCAGTTTCGGGACAGGAGGGAACGAGCAGTACTTC. Encoded protein: CASSFGTGGNEQYF.

This CDR3 reads CASSHSATNEKLFF. In DNA form, the CDR3 reads TGTGCCAGCAGTCACAGTGCAACTAATGAAAAACTGTTTTTT. The J gene is TRBJ1-4, the V gene TRBV27; D unclear. V lost 5 bases and J lost 0, with 7 bases in between. Germline V gene sequence: CDR1 MNHEY, CDR2 SMNVEV (reference sequence). The CDR3 sequence is 14 residues long.

V is TRBV27 and J is TRBJ2-3, with D possibly matching TRBD2 (6 bases). This CDR3 has 15 amino acids. Germline CDR1 MNHEY, CDR2 SMNVEV (reference sequence). Trimming removed 3 bases from V and 3 bases from J, with 13 bases in between. The CDR3 DNA follows: TGTGCCAGCAGTTTTTGGATTAGCGGTACAGATACGCAGTATTTT. Amino acids: CASSFWISGTDTQYF.

This clone was counted a few times. The chain carries TRBV5-8 and TRBJ2-7, with D perhaps matching TRBD2 (7 bases). Germline-derived CDR1 and CDR2 are SGHTS and YDEGEE. The ends were cut back, 6 bases at V and 6 bases at J, with 19 bases in the middle. The CDR3 is 14 amino acids. CDR3 DNA sequence: TGTGCCAGCACAATCACCGGCGGGGGCCCCGAGCAGTACTTC. It is translated as CASTITGGGPEQYF.

The chain joins TRBV7-6 to TRBJ2-1; 12 bases line up with TRBD2. Trimming cost V 5 bases and J 9 bases; bases outside gene matches: 5. The germline V gene encodes CDR1 SGHVS and CDR2 FNYEAQ. CDR3 size: 14 residues. CDR3 sequence: CASSPLAGGFEQFF. The CDR3 DNA reads as TGTGCCAGCAGCCCCCTAGCGGGAGGGTTTGAGCAGTTCTTC.

The V and J genes are TRBV10-3 and TRBJ2-1; TRBD2 agrees at 10 bases. Trimming took 4 bases from V and 7 from J; bases not matched to a gene: 10. The CDR3 contains 16 residues. Germline CDR1 is ENHRY and CDR2 is SYGVKD. The CDR3 here is CAISAFSSGGGNEQFF. In DNA form, the CDR3 reads TGTGCCATCAGTGCTTTTTCTAGCGGGGGAGGGAATGAGCAGTTCTTC.

CDR3 sequence reads: CASSLLAGGKYEQYF. DNA for the CDR3: TGTGCCAGCAGTTTATTAGCGGGAGGGAAATACGAGCAGTACTTC. This rearrangement joins TRBV28 to TRBJ2-7; 11 nucleotides agree with TRBD2. The CDR3 length is 15 residues. The germline V gene encodes CDR1 MDHEN and CDR2 SYDVKM. V shed 1 base and J 4 bases; nucleotides not matched to a gene: 3.

This chain links TRBV9 with TRBJ1-4; D unresolved. This CDR3 region has 15 residues. The germline CDR1 and CDR2 sequences are SGDLS and YYNGEE. Trimming pared 3 bases from V and 4 bases from J, leaving 13 bases between. The DNA for the CDR3 is TGTGCCAGCAGCGCCAACAGTCGTGGTAATGAAAAACTGTTTTTT. Residues: CASSANSRGNEKLFF.

The chain joins TRBV4-3 to TRBJ2-7; D is possibly TRBD1 (5 bases). V lost 4 bases, J lost 0 bases, and 10 bases lay in between. This CDR3 has 14 residues. Germline CDR1 is LGHNA and CDR2 is YSLEER. CDR3 in DNA: TGCGCCAGCAGCCGGACACTAACCTCCTACGAGCAGTACTTC. Protein product: CASSRTLTSYEQYF.

About this clone: Other DNA sequences in the sample encode the same CDR3. The chain employs TRBV5-1 and TRBJ2-3; 12 bases fit TRBD2. The CDR3 has 15 residues. Losses at the gene ends were 0 bases for V and 6 bases for J; bases not matched to a gene: 2. CDR1 SGHRS and CDR2 YFSETQ come from the germline V gene. The CDR3 nucleotides read TGCGCCAGCAGCTTGGTTCTAGCGGGAGGGGATACGCAGTATTTT. Protein product: CASSLVLAGGDTQYF.

The V gene is TRBV4-3, the J gene TRBJ2-7; 7 bases are shared with TRBD2. Trimming at V came to 8 bases and at J to 0 bases, leaving 7 bases not matched to a gene. Germline-derived CDR1 and CDR2 are LGHNA and YSLEER. CDR3 size: 14 residues. CDR3 bases: TGCGCCAGCTCCGTCGGCGGGAGCTCCTACGAGCAGTACTTC. This encodes CASSVGGSSYEQYF.

The count of this clone is one. This sequence joins TRBV27 and TRBJ2-2, with TRBD2 matching over 9 bases. CDR1 is MNHEY, CDR2 SMNVEV, per germline (reference sequence). V lost 6 bases to trimming and J lost 5 bases; unmatched junction nucleotides: 7. This CDR3 has 15 amino acids. The CDR3 protein is CASRPLAGATGELFF. The CDR3 DNA reads TGTGCCAGCAGGCCATTAGCGGGAGCGACCGGGGAGCTGTTTTTT.

J is TRBJ1-2 and V is TRBV29-1, with D possibly being TRBD1 (5 bases). The V and J ends lost 7 bases and 2 bases respectively, with 11 bases between them. Germline V gene data show CDR1 as SQVTM and CDR2 as ANQGSEA. The CDR3 is made up of 12 amino acids. The DNA for the CDR3 is TGCAGCGGAGGGACCTCAAACTATGGCTACACCTTC. This translates into CSGGTSNYGYTF.

The chain links TRBV19 to TRBJ1-5; possible D gene TRBD1, 6 bases. Trimming left V 3 bases short and J 1 base short, with 13 bases between. The CDR3 consists of 16 residues. In germline, CDR1 is LNHDA, CDR2 SQIVND (reference sequence). Here the CDR3 DNA reads TGTGCCAGTAGTATTTGGGACATAAGGAGCAATCAGCCCCAGCATTTT. Amino acids: CASSIWDIRSNQPQHF.

This sequence joins TRBV7-9 and TRBJ1-1; 8 nucleotides match TRBD1. The V gene end was trimmed by 5 bases and the J gene end by 0 bases; junction bases not matched to a gene: 8. The germline CDR1 and CDR2 sequences are SEHNR and FQNEAQ (reference sequence). This CDR3 is 16 amino acids long. The CDR3 sequence is CASSDEDRAMNTEAFF. The CDR3 DNA reads TGTGCCAGCAGCGACGAGGACAGGGCCATGAACACTGAAGCTTTCTTT.